The 7 T cell receptor beta chains below come from one sample, sequenced in a study of T-cell reconstitution after alpha-beta-depleted transplantation in children. TCRbeta library construction was performed incorporating unique molecular identifiers. TCRdb fed the PCR reads into MiXCR, producing one record per CDR3 protein. In the table there are some 830,000 distinct CDR3 sequences, about 16% of which are singletons. The specimen was PBMCs, mostly from graft donor cells, collected 360 days after TCRalphabeta/CD19-depleted stem cell transplant. All receptors come from a male patient between 10 and 17 years old who had a stem cell transplant for acute lymphoblastic leukemia, so the T cells may come from the graft donor.

The chain recombines TRBV20-1 with TRBJ2-1; TRBD2 agrees at 10 bases. V lost 3 bases to trimming and J lost 9 bases; unmatched junction nucleotides: 11. Germline loops: CDR1 DFQATT, CDR2 SNEGSKA (reference sequence). The CDR3 runs 15 residues. CDR3 region: CSASVLAGVLSEQFF. In nucleotides, the CDR3 is TGCAGTGCTAGCGTCCTAGCGGGAGTTCTGAGTGAGCAGTTCTTC.

This clonotype showed up many times. An end of the junction does not agree with germline; a read error may underlie this. The chain employs TRBV5-1 and TRBJ2-7, with D unclear. CDR1 SGHRS and CDR2 YFSETQ come from the germline V gene. The CDR3 is made up of 12 amino acids. In DNA form, the CDR3 reads TGTGCCAGCAGCTTACCGGCCTACGAGCAGTACTTC. It yields the protein CASSLPAYEQYF.

This chain connects TRBV25-1 to TRBJ1-1; no clear D. The CDR3 has 14 residues. Trimming left V 1 base short and J 1 base short, with 7 bases between. Germline CDR1 MGHDK, CDR2 SYGVNS. The CDR3: CASSEFPPNTEAFF. The CDR3, as DNA: TGTGCCAGCAGTGAATTTCCCCCGAACACTGAAGCTTTCTTT.

The chain uses TRBV7-9 and TRBJ1-1, with TRBD1 matching 7 bases. V lost 3 bases and J lost 0; bases outside the gene matches: 10. CDR1 and CDR2 (germline): SEHNR, FQNEAQ (reference sequence). This CDR3 has 17 residues. The CDR3 loop is CASSLGRTGDMNTEAFF. The CDR3 coding sequence is TGTGCCAGCAGCTTGGGGAGAACAGGGGACATGAACACTGAAGCTTTCTTT. The entire variable domain, with the rest obtained from reference TRBV7-9 and TRBJ1-1, is as follows: DTGVSQNPRHKITKRGQNVTFRCDPISEHNRLYWYRQTLGQGPEFLTYFQNEAQLEKSRLLSDRFSAERPKGSFSTLEIQRTEQGDSAMYLCASSLGRTGDMNTEAFFGQGTRLTVV.

This clonotype came up many times. This chain links TRBV24-1 with TRBJ1-5, with D possibly matching TRBD1 (6 bases). Germline-derived CDR1 and CDR2 are KGHDR and SFDVKD. The CDR3 has 16 amino acids. Deletions cut 3 bases from V and 0 bases from J, with 11 bases between. CDR3 sequence (DNA): TGTGCCACCAGTGATACCCGACAGGTTAGCAATCAGCCCCAGCATTTT. Residues: CATSDTRQVSNQPQHF.

The V gene is TRBV7-9, the J gene TRBJ2-1; 11 nucleotides line up with TRBD2. Germline V CDR1 and CDR2: SEHNR, FQNEAQ (reference sequence). Germline trimming cut 4 bases from V and 7 bases from J; bases unmatched to any gene: 9. This CDR3 is built from 16 residues. The CDR3 loop reads CASSSYSGRAGNEQFF. The CDR3 DNA is TGTGCCAGCAGCTCCTATAGCGGGAGGGCCGGTAATGAGCAGTTCTTC.

The chain uses TRBV6-2 or TRBV6-3 and TRBJ2-5, with D possibly TRBD1 on 5 matching bases. V lost 7 bases and J 4 bases, leaving 16 bases between the germline ends. This CDR3 contains 14 residues. Germline V CDR1 and CDR2: MNHEY, SVGEGT. CDR3 nucleotide sequence: TGTGCCAGCATCAACGCAGGGATAGGAGAGACCCAGTACTTC. Its protein is CASINAGIGETQYF.